One sample yielded the 24 T cell receptor beta chains listed below, sequenced in a study of CD8+ T cells in alopecia areata. Treatment given: oral pan-JAK inhibitor, 5-10 mg twice daily. In each case, RNA was isolated and then reverse transcribed into cDNA as the sequencing template. Generated by immunoSEQ multiplex PCR, the TCRdb table keeps only in-frame clones and is missing some. Here the sample spans over 150,000 clones, 50% to 65% being singletons. The sequences come from CD8+ T cells sorted from blood, collected at week 24, from a patient treated with tofacitinib. The receptors were sampled from a human donor with alopecia areata.

This clone was seen more than once but under ten times. This chain connects TRBV10-3 to TRBJ2-6; D unresolved. Germline values: CDR1 ENHRY, CDR2 SYGVKD. The CDR3 consists of 18 residues. The V gene lost 4 bases and the J gene lost 0 bases, with 16 bases spanning the gap. CDR3 loop: CAISGPEQQISGANVLTF. CDR3 coding DNA: TGTGCCATCAGTGGTCCAGAACAGCAAATCTCTGGGGCCAACGTCCTGACTTTC.

This clone appeared a few times. The rearrangement links TRBV18 to TRBJ1-1; 8 bases are shared with TRBD1. The CDR3 covers 16 residues. CDR1 is KGHSH, CDR2 LQKENI, per germline. V gave up 1 base and J gave up 3 bases; unmatched junction bases: 7. In nucleotides, the CDR3 is TGTGCCAGCTCACCACGTTCAGGGGGCTACGACACTGAAGCTTTCTTT. Encoded protein: CASSPRSGGYDTEAFF.

This clone was picked up a small number of times. The chain couples TRBV29-1 to TRBJ2-7; 10 bases map to TRBD2. The CDR3 loop spans 12 amino acids. V trimming: 6 bases; J trimming: 6 bases; junction bases outside the gene matches: 5. Germline CDR1 is SQVTM and CDR2 is ANQGSEA. The CDR3 DNA reads TGCAGCGTCCTAACTAGCGGGGCCGAGCAGTACTTC. Protein: CSVLTSGAEQYF.

This clone was found a few times. The chain uses TRBV7-9 and TRBJ2-3, with TRBD1 identical over 9 bases. In germline, CDR1 is SEHNR, CDR2 FQNEAQ (reference sequence). This CDR3 has 15 amino acids. Trimming removed 2 bases from V and 4 bases from J; junction bases left unmatched: 4. The CDR3 DNA reads TGTGCCAGCAGCTTACCAGACAGGGGGGCAGATACGCAGTATTTT. The encoded protein is CASSLPDRGADTQYF.

This clone was detected only a few times. V and J are TRBV5-6 and TRBJ2-1; D is possibly TRBD1 or TRBD2 (6 bases each). The CDR3 extends over 15 amino acids. V lost 7 bases to trimming and J lost 6 bases, with 20 bases between them. Germline V gene data show CDR1 as SGHDT and CDR2 as YYEEEE. The CDR3 sequence: CASSQSPGALNEQFF. The DNA of the CDR3 is TGTGCCAGCTCCCAATCCCCGGGGGCACTCAATGAGCAGTTCTTC.

V usage is TRBV30 and J usage is TRBJ1-2; possibly TRBD1 for D (5 bases). The V and J ends lost 2 bases and 0 bases respectively, with 16 bases between them. Germline CDR1 GTSNPN, CDR2 SVGIG (reference sequence). The CDR3 spans 16 residues. Here the CDR3 reads CAWSPGADWTNYGYTF. Written as DNA, the CDR3 is TGTGCCTGGAGTCCCGGGGCGGACTGGACTAACTATGGCTACACCTTC.

V and J are TRBV10-2 and TRBJ2-1; perhaps TRBD2 as D (6 bases). Trimming removed 9 bases at V and 0 bases at J, with 15 bases between. Germline CDR1 WSHSY, CDR2 SAAADI. The CDR3 extends over 15 amino acids. The CDR3: CASRPPGSSYNEQFF. The CDR3 DNA is TGCGCCAGTCGACCCCCCGGGAGCTCCTACAATGAGCAGTTCTTC.

The sample holds a few counts of this clone. This sequence joins TRBV25-1 and TRBJ1-2, with 7 bases identical to TRBD1. The V gene end was trimmed by 8 bases and the J gene end by 6 bases; junction bases not matched to a gene: 6. Germline lookup yields CDR1 MGHDK and CDR2 SYGVNS. CDR3 size: 12 residues. The CDR3 is CASSTGRDGYTF. The CDR3, as DNA: TGTGCCAGCTCGACAGGGAGGGATGGCTACACCTTC.

This clone was seen a few times. The chain couples TRBV7-2 to TRBJ2-2; D gene uncertain. The V gene's germline CDR1 is SGHTA and CDR2 FQGNSA. With 6 bases removed from V and 3 bases from J, the gap between germline ends came to 8 bases. CDR3 length: 13 amino acids. The CDR3 DNA follows: TGTGCCAGCAGACCGACTTACACCGGGGAGCTGTTTTTT. Amino acids: CASRPTYTGELFF.

The chain uses TRBV29-1 and TRBJ2-1, with TRBD1 matching 7 bases. Per germline, CDR1 SQVTM and CDR2 ANQGSEA. The CDR3 consists of 11 residues. Unmatched junction bases numbered 4, after V lost 5 bases and J lost 9 bases. CDR3 bases: TGCAGCGTTAGGGGGCTCGGTGAGCAGTTCTTC. Translating gives CSVRGLGEQFF.

This clone was counted between two and nine times. The chain uses TRBV7-6 and TRBJ2-7; perhaps D is TRBD1 or TRBD2 (6 bases each). Trimming cost V 5 bases and J 8 bases, with 16 bases left between them. The germline V gene encodes CDR1 SGHVS and CDR2 FNYEAQ. The CDR3 extends over 13 amino acids. The CDR3 sequence: CASSPGAGYKQYF. The CDR3 DNA reads TGTGCCAGCAGCCCGGGGGCAGGGTACAAGCAGTACTTC.

The V gene is TRBV19, the J gene TRBJ2-4, with D unresolved. Between the trimmed V and J ends, which lost 1 base and 0 bases, there was a span of 4 bases. The CDR3 runs 14 residues. Per germline, CDR1 LNHDA and CDR2 SQIVND (reference sequence). CDR3 DNA sequence: TGTGCCAGTAGTATAGCTCTAGCCAAAAACATTCAGTACTTC. It translates to CASSIALAKNIQYF.

With respect to this clone: No DNA is shown, since the ends of the CDR3 on it are uncertain; the CDR3 is the one TCRdb lists. V usage is TRBV2 and J usage is TRBJ1-1. Ends included, the CDR3 has 14 residues. Germline CDR1 reads SNHLY; CDR2 reads FYNNEI. The CDR3 here is CASILGVGNTEAFF.

This clone was detected only a few times. The V gene is TRBV29-1, the J gene TRBJ1-2; D gene unclear. Germline CDR1 is SQVTM and CDR2 is ANQGSEA. V dropped 3 bases and J dropped 3 bases, with 11 bases sitting between them. The CDR3 runs to 13 residues. In nucleotides, the CDR3 is TGCAGCGTTGAGGTCTCTGGAGACTATGGCTACACCTTC. Its protein product is CSVEVSGDYGYTF.

The chain uses TRBV9 and TRBJ2-5, with D possibly called TRBD1 or TRBD2 (5 bases each). Trimming left V 3 bases short and J 5 bases short, with 17 bases between. The CDR3 consists of 15 residues. The germline V gene has CDR1 SGDLS and CDR2 YYNGEE. The CDR3 sequence is CASSALERDGETQYF. CDR3 sequence (DNA): TGTGCCAGCAGCGCATTGGAAAGGGACGGGGAGACCCAGTACTTC.

A remark on this clone: This sample includes further DNA sequences coding for the same CDR3. The rearrangement joins TRBV29-1 to TRBJ2-1; D might be TRBD1 or TRBD2, each matching 5 bases. This CDR3 contains 13 residues. V was trimmed by 6 bases and J by 0 bases, leaving 9 bases between them. Germline V gene lookup returns CDR1 SQVTM and CDR2 ANQGSEA. The CDR3 spells CSVHGGSYNEQFF. CDR3 coding DNA: TGCAGCGTCCATGGGGGCTCCTACAATGAGCAGTTCTTC.

The chain employs TRBV6-5 and TRBJ2-7; 8 nucleotides line up with TRBD1. From germline, CDR1 is MNHEY and CDR2 SVGAGI. The CDR3 has 16 residues. The trim removed 0 bases at V and 0 bases at J, leaving 4 bases unmatched. The CDR3 reads CASSYSTGAISYEQYF. The CDR3 DNA follows: TGTGCCAGCAGTTACTCGACAGGGGCGATCTCCTACGAGCAGTACTTC.

The genes are TRBV7-8 and TRBJ2-7; the match to TRBD2 covers 9 bases. The CDR3 consists of 17 residues. The V segment lost 1 base and the J segment 5 bases; nucleotides outside the gene matches: 12. Germline V gene data show CDR1 as SGHVS and CDR2 as FQNEAQ. The CDR3 region is CASSLVPAGGLLDEQYF. CDR3 nucleotide sequence: TGTGCCAGCAGCTTAGTACCAGCGGGGGGCCTTCTGGACGAGCAGTACTTC.

The gene calls are TRBV7-8 and TRBJ2-3; D gene unclear. Germline CDR1 is SGHVS and CDR2 is FQNEAQ. CDR3 length: 16 residues. With 2 bases removed from V and 3 bases from J, the gap between germline ends came to 15 bases. The CDR3 nucleotides read TGTGCCAGCAGCTTACGATGGTCGGCAGAGACAGATACGCAGTATTTT. It specifies CASSLRWSAETDTQYF.

This chain connects TRBV7-9 to TRBJ2-1; 9 nucleotides line up with TRBD2. With V trimmed by 4 bases and J by 9 bases, 10 bases remained unmatched. This CDR3 spans 15 amino acids. CDR1 is SEHNR, CDR2 FQNEAQ, per germline (reference sequence). CDR3 sequence reads: CASSSPGTSSSEQFF. The DNA of the CDR3 is TGTGCCAGCAGCTCCCCCGGGACTAGCTCTTCTGAGCAGTTCTTC.

J is TRBJ1-1 and V is TRBV30; 7 bases align to TRBD1. Trimming removed 0 bases from V and 5 bases from J; junction bases left unmatched: 9. Germline V gene data show CDR1 as GTSNPN and CDR2 as SVGIG (reference sequence). The length of the CDR3 is 15 residues. CDR3 residues: CAWSVVQGVGTEAFF. For the CDR3, the DNA is TGTGCCTGGAGTGTAGTTCAGGGGGTAGGGACTGAAGCTTTCTTT.

This clone was seen a handful of times. Other DNA sequences in this specimen translate into the identical CDR3. This chain connects TRBV5-6 to TRBJ1-5; D gene uncertain. This CDR3 has 14 residues. Germline V gene lookup returns CDR1 SGHDT and CDR2 YYEEEE. Trimming pared 0 bases from V and 7 bases from J, leaving 11 bases between. CDR3 in amino acids: CASSLGGIGQPQHF. CDR3 coding DNA: TGTGCCAGCAGCTTGGGAGGGATAGGGCAGCCCCAGCATTTT.

V and J are TRBV9 and TRBJ2-2; D gene ambiguous. The CDR3 is 13 amino acids. V lost 1 base, J lost 9 bases, and 10 bases lay in between. Germline V gene data show CDR1 as SGDLS and CDR2 as YYNGEE. The CDR3 loop is CASSVSDSRELFF. The CDR3 bases are TGTGCCAGCAGCGTATCTGACTCGAGGGAGCTGTTTTTT.

J is TRBJ2-5 and V is TRBV2; D uncertain. This CDR3 spans 14 amino acids. V shed 2 bases and J shed 5 bases, with 12 bases lying between them. The germline V gene encodes CDR1 SNHLY and CDR2 FYNNEI. The DNA for the CDR3 is TGTGCCAGCAGTGAATCGGGCAGGTCGGAGACCCAGTACTTC. Translation gives CASSESGRSETQYF.